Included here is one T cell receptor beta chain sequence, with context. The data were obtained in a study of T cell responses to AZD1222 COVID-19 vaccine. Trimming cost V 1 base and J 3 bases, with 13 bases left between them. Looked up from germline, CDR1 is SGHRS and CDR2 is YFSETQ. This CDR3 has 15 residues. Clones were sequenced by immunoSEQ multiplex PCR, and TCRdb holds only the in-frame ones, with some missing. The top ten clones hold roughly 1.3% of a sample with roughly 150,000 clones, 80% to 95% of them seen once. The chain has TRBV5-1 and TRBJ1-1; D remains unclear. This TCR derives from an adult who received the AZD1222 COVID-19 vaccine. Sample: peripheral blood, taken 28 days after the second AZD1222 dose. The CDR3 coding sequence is TGCGCCAGCAGCTTGACGGCACCCCGGGACACTGAAGCTTTCTTT. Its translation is CASSLTAPRDTEAFF.